This TCR beta chain was documented in a study of PD-L1 blockade in urothelial cancer. Study in general: Intravenous atezolizumab, 1,200 mg every 3 weeks, was begun by patients around 2014. Median T cell yield per blood sample was 140,000 to 150,000 cells.

Each PCR received spiked synthetic TCR analog templates. Measured with immunoSEQ multiplex PCR; TCRdb has only the in-frame clones, and not every one. The sample lists roughly 50,000 clones, roughly 75% occurring once. This CDR3 is 15 amino acids long. Germline lookup yields CDR1 SGHTA and CDR2 FQGNSA. V gave up 5 bases and J gave up 7 bases; unmatched junction bases: 11. Time point reported: pretreatment peripheral blood. Pretreatment and on-treatment samples were taken, numbering 1 to 8 per patient. The chain is built from TRBV7-2 and TRBJ1-2, with 9 bases matching TRBD1. The specimen was PBMCs, collected around atezolizumab (anti-PD-L1) treatment. This TCR was recovered from a man in his sixties or seventies with urothelial cancer. In DNA form, the CDR3 reads TGTGCCAGCAGCCCAGGACAGGGGCGGGGAGTTGGCTACACCTTC. It codes for CASSPGQGRGVGYTF.